These T cell receptor beta chains were read from a single sample in a study of glioma-infiltrating T cells. TCRdb analysed the multiplex PCR reads with MiXCR anew, one entry per CDR3 protein. The repertoire has 100,000 to 150,000 distinct CDR3 sequences, 20% to 25% of them found once; the top ten carry 15%. Sequencing input: glioma tissue, nonneoplastic brain tissue, or PBMCs (not recorded which). These receptors all stem from a human donor with low-grade glioma or glioblastoma, undergoing nonglioma brain surgery, or in good health (not recorded which). Both conserved end residues are part of each CDR3. The order of the fields is V gene, D gene, J gene, clone size, CDR3 DNA, CDR3 protein. The D gene is left open where the match is weak. Size values are once, few and many counts, or a class for expanded clones, and some rows have none.

V: TRBV25-1; D: .; J: TRBJ1-2; size: many; DNA: TGTGCCAGCAGTGTGGGTTTGGGCATTACGAAAGGCTACACCTTC; CDR3: CASSVGLGITKGYTF
V: TRBV5-8; D: .; J: TRBJ1-6; size: few; DNA: TGTGCCAGCATGGACAAGCAATCACCCCTCCACTTT; CDR3: CASMDKQSPLHF
V: TRBV19; D: TRBD1; J: TRBJ2-7; size: many; DNA: TGTGCCAGTAGCGGAGGACAGGCCGGAACCTACGAGCAGTACTTC; CDR3: CASSGGQAGTYEQYF
V: TRBV7-8; D: TRBD2; J: TRBJ2-5; size: many; DNA: TGTGCCAGCAGCTCAACTAGCGGGGCTCAAGAGACCCAGTACTTC; CDR3: CASSSTSGAQETQYF
V: TRBV7-7; D: .; J: TRBJ2-3; size: many; DNA: TGTGCCAGCAGCTCGGGACACCCGAGCACAGATACGCAGTATTTT; CDR3: CASSSGHPSTDTQYF
V: TRBV12-3/TRBV12-4; D: .; J: TRBJ2-7; size: many; DNA: TGTGCCAGCAGTTTAACCCCAGACTGGGTGGACTACGAGCAGTACTTC; CDR3: CASSLTPDWVDYEQYF
V: TRBV4-3; D: .; J: TRBJ2-3; size: many; DNA: TGCGCCAGCAGCCTAGGGACCGGCTCCGATACGCAGTATTTT; CDR3: CASSLGTGSDTQYF
V: TRBV18; D: TRBD1; J: TRBJ2-7; size: many; DNA: TGTGCCAGCTCAGCGACAGGGGACGAGCAGTACTTC; CDR3: CASSATGDEQYF
V: TRBV9; D: .; J: TRBJ1-1; size: few; DNA: TGTGCCAGCAGCGTAGAAGGGGTCTCCCTGAAAGAGGCTTTCTTT; CDR3: CASSVEGVSLKEAFF
V: TRBV4-1; D: .; J: TRBJ2-3; size: many; DNA: TGCGCCAGCAGCCAAGTCAAGGGACGGAGCATAGATACGCAGTATTTT; CDR3: CASSQVKGRSIDTQYF
V: TRBV19; D: TRBD1; J: TRBJ1-5; size: many; DNA: TGTGCCAGTGGCAATACTTACCCCAGGGACAGGGAAGGCCGCTATAGCAATCAGCCCCAGCATTTT; CDR3: CASGNTYPRDREGRYSNQPQHF
V: TRBV10-3; D: .; J: TRBJ2-1; size: few; DNA: TGTGCCATCAGTGAGAAGGGTCGAGATGAGCAGTTCTTC; CDR3: CAISEKGRDEQFF
V: TRBV6-1; D: TRBD2; J: TRBJ2-7; size: many; DNA: TGTGCCAGCACCCTAGCGGGAGGTTCCTACGAGCAGTACTTC; CDR3: CASTLAGGSYEQYF
V: TRBV20-1; D: .; J: TRBJ2-3; size: many; DNA: TGCAGTGCTACCCGGGCAGGGCTCGAAGCAGATACGCAGTATTTT; CDR3: CSATRAGLEADTQYF
V: TRBV12-3/TRBV12-4; D: TRBD2; J: TRBJ2-3; size: many; DNA: TGTGCCAGCACCACGCTGGTGGGACTAGCGGGACTCACAGATACGCAGTATTTT; CDR3: CASTTLVGLAGLTDTQYF
V: TRBV28; D: TRBD1; J: TRBJ2-7; size: many; DNA: TGTGCCAGCAGCCCGGGACAGACCTACGAGCAGTACTTC; CDR3: CASSPGQTYEQYF
V: TRBV27; D: .; J: TRBJ1-5; size: .; DNA: TGTGCCGGCAAGGAAGGCAATCGGCCCCAGCATTTT; CDR3: CAGKEGNRPQHF
V: TRBV19; D: .; J: TRBJ2-1; size: many; DNA: TGTGCCAGTAGTATAGGGAGGGGGTCGGACTACAATGAGCAGTTCTTC; CDR3: CASSIGRGSDYNEQFF
V: TRBV9; D: .; J: TRBJ2-3; size: .; DNA: TGTGCCAGCAGAGTAGGAGTCGATACGCAGTATTTT; CDR3: CASRVGVDTQYF
V: TRBV6-1; D: .; J: TRBJ2-3; size: many; DNA: TGTGCCAGCAGTCTCGTGGGGCCCTCATCAGATACGCAGTATTTT; CDR3: CASSLVGPSSDTQYF
V: TRBV7-8; D: .; J: TRBJ2-7; size: .; DNA: TGTGCCAGCAGCTTCAACCGGGCCCAGGGCGGGGAGCAGTACTTC; CDR3: CASSFNRAQGGEQYF
V: TRBV4-1; D: .; J: TRBJ2-3; size: .; DNA: TGCGCCAGCAGCCAAAGCACAGATATGCAGTATTTT; CDR3: CASSQSTDMQYF